This TCR beta chain was identified in a study of cytomegalovirus exposure and HLA in healthy donors. Overall study findings and caveats: Most CMV-associated TCR beta chains were later found to appear HLA-restricted. Reportedly, fewer N-insertions than the approximately 700-donor mean appeared in an Asian-associated ancestry cluster in a later analysis.

Germline values: CDR1 SGHVS, CDR2 FQNEAQ. The CDR3 loop spans 15 amino acids. PCR amplification relied on 60 Vbeta primers (plus 13 Jbeta primers). Data came from immunoSEQ multiplex PCR; TCRdb stores just in-frame clones and leaves some out. The repertoire holds about 100,000 clones, with 79% as singletons. In the case of this clone: No antigen is known for it. The junction departs from germline at one end; a sequencing error may be responsible.

Sequencing used PBMCs. The TCR sequence derives from a female donor in good health and CMV-seropositive. The chain recombines TRBV7-8 with TRBJ1-1; 9 bases line up with TRBD1. The CDR3 sequence is CSSSRDRAAGTEAFF. The CDR3 bases are TGTTCCAGCAGCCGGGACAGGGCGGCGGGGACTGAAGCTTTCTTT.